Listed here are 29 T cell receptor beta chains from one sample, sequenced in a study of cytomegalovirus exposure and HLA in healthy donors. Primers: 60 Vbeta forward and 13 Jbeta reverse. Measured with immunoSEQ multiplex PCR; TCRdb has only the in-frame clones, and not every one. This sample has about 190,000 clones, with about 88% found just once. The source material was PBMCs. These receptors all come from a woman younger than 45 in good health and CMV-seronegative.

The rearrangement uses TRBV4-1 and TRBJ2-5, with 9 bases matching TRBD1. The ends lost 0 bases at V and 5 bases at J; junction bases unmatched: 7. The CDR3 has 16 residues. Germline values: CDR1 MGHRA, CDR2 YSYEKL. CDR3 sequence (DNA): TGCGCCAGCAGCCAAGAGGCGACAGGGGGTTGGGAGACCCAGTACTTC. Residues: CASSQEATGGWETQYF.

V gene TRBV2 combines with J gene TRBJ1-4, with D unresolved. V lost 3 bases and J 4 bases, leaving 9 bases between the germline ends. Germline assignment: CDR1 SNHLY and CDR2 FYNNEI. The CDR3 is 14 amino acids. CDR3 DNA: TGTGCCAGCAGTGATATTCAGGTTAATGAAAAACTGTTTTTT. Amino acids: CASSDIQVNEKLFF.

CDR3 sequence (DNA): TGTGCCAGCAGTCAGGGTGGAGCGGGGGCGTCAGATACGCAGTATTTT. Its translation is CASSQGGAGASDTQYF. The V and J genes are TRBV28 and TRBJ2-3; 8 bases match TRBD2. This CDR3 is built from 16 residues. Germline trimming cut 5 bases from V and 4 bases from J; bases unmatched to any gene: 11. Germline V CDR1 and CDR2: MDHEN, SYDVKM.

The chain carries TRBV5-1 and TRBJ2-7; TRBD1 matches at 9 bases. V lost 4 bases and J lost 5; bases outside the gene matches: 7. Germline assignment: CDR1 SGHRS and CDR2 YFSETQ. The CDR3 loop spans 14 amino acids. The CDR3 DNA follows: TGCGCCAGCAGCCAGGGACAGGGAGGCCACGAGCAGTACTTC. This sequence encodes CASSQGQGGHEQYF. The variable domain in full, with the rest retrieved from reference TRBV5-1 and TRBJ2-7, is KAGVTQTPRYLIKTRGQQVTLSCSPISGHRSVSWYQQTPGQGLQFLFEYFSETQRNKGNFPGRFSGRQFSNSRSEMNVSTLELGDSALYLCASSQGQGGHEQYFGPGTRLTVT.

This clone is a singleton in its sample. The chain couples TRBV6-1 to TRBJ2-7; no reliable D call. The CDR3 totals 13 residues. Germline assignment: CDR1 MNHNS and CDR2 SASEGT. V lost 1 base and J 6 bases, leaving 10 bases between the germline ends. The CDR3 loop reads CASSEVPRSEQYF. The CDR3 DNA is TGTGCCAGCAGTGAAGTCCCCCGGTCCGAGCAGTACTTC.

About this clone: One end of the junction does not line up with germline, which may come from a read error. The chain uses TRBV5-1 and TRBJ2-5, with D possibly TRBD1 on 6 matching bases. The CDR3 covers 15 residues. Germline loops: CDR1 SGHRS, CDR2 YFSETQ. CDR3 nucleotides: TGCGCCAGCAGCTTTTCAGGGGCCGACCAGGAGACCCAGTACTTC. Translated: CASSFSGADQETQYF. Supplemented by reference TRBV5-1 and TRBJ2-5, the full variable domain reads KAGVTQTPRYLIKTRGQQVTLSCSPISGHRSVSWYQQTPGQGLQFLFEYFSETQRNKGNFPGRFSGRQFSNSRSEMNVSTLELGDSALYLCASSFSGADQETQYFGPGTRLLVL.

The chain links TRBV7-8 to TRBJ2-2; TRBD2 agrees at 9 bases. V was clipped by 6 bases and J by 5 bases; unmatched bases: 10. This CDR3 is 16 amino acids long. CDR1 is SGHVS and CDR2 is FQNEAQ in the germline V gene. The CDR3 nucleotides are TGTGCCAGCAGTTTTTCTAGCGGGACGGCGACCGGGGAGCTGTTTTTT. Translated, it gives CASSFSSGTATGELFF.

The V and J genes are TRBV19 and TRBJ2-2; a weak D match, TRBD2 (6 bases). The germline CDR1 and CDR2 sequences are LNHDA and SQIVND (reference sequence). The V gene lost 5 bases and the J gene lost 6 bases, with 22 bases spanning the gap. The CDR3 is 17 residues long. The CDR3 region is CASSPPRRGIGPGELFF. Here the CDR3 DNA reads TGTGCCAGTAGTCCCCCTCGGCGGGGAATAGGGCCCGGGGAGCTGTTTTTT.

This chain uses TRBV5-4 with TRBJ2-3; perhaps TRBD2 as D (5 bases). Germline loops: CDR1 SGHNT, CDR2 YYREEE (reference sequence). V lost 2 bases, J lost 3 bases, and 13 bases lay in between. The CDR3 totals 15 residues. For the CDR3, the DNA is TGTGCCAGCAGCTTAACTAGGGAGACTACAGATACGCAGTATTTT. Translated, it gives CASSLTRETTDTQYF.

V gene TRBV18 combines with J gene TRBJ2-1, with 13 nucleotides matching TRBD2. Trimming at V came to 3 bases and at J to 7 bases, leaving 9 bases not matched to a gene. The CDR3 runs 17 residues. Germline CDR1 and CDR2: KGHSH and LQKENI. CDR3 nucleotide sequence: TGTGCCAGCTCACCTCTACAACTAGCGGGGGGGGGTAATGAGCAGTTCTTC. The encoded protein is CASSPLQLAGGGNEQFF.

This sequence joins TRBV5-1 and TRBJ2-5; D not certain. The CDR3 is made up of 15 amino acids. Germline CDR1 and CDR2: SGHRS and YFSETQ. Trimming pared 0 bases from V and 2 bases from J, leaving 11 bases between. The DNA for the CDR3 is TGCGCCAGCAGCTTGGTTCCTACGACACAAGAGACCCAGTACTTC. The encoded protein is CASSLVPTTQETQYF.

This clone was counted a single time. This chain connects TRBV19 to TRBJ1-1, with TRBD1 as a possible D gene (5 bases). The length of the CDR3 is 15 residues. Germline V lookup: CDR1 LNHDA, CDR2 SQIVND (reference sequence). Trimming removed 7 bases at V and 7 bases at J, with 22 bases between. The CDR3 DNA sequence: TGTGCCAGTACCTTAACAGGAGGGTCCAGCGTTGAAGCTTTCTTT. Protein sequence: CASTLTGGSSVEAFF.

The chain uses TRBV9 and TRBJ1-1; D possibly corresponds to TRBD1 (6 bases). Germline CDR1 SGDLS, CDR2 YYNGEE. Trimming left V 4 bases short and J 5 bases short, with 18 bases between. CDR3 size: 15 residues. The CDR3 DNA is TGTGCCAGCAGCCCACGGGGCGACAGGTCGACTGAAGCTTTCTTT. This gives the protein CASSPRGDRSTEAFF.

V is TRBV6-5 and J is TRBJ2-1; a possible D gene is TRBD1 (6 bases). Trimming took 6 bases from V and 6 from J, leaving 15 bases between them. Germline V CDR1 and CDR2: MNHEY, SVGAGI. The CDR3 is made up of 14 amino acids. In DNA form, the CDR3 reads TGTGCCAGCAGACCAATACAGGGTTTCAATGAGCAGTTCTTC. Protein: CASRPIQGFNEQFF.

This rearrangement joins TRBV28 to TRBJ1-3; D is unclear. Germline loops: CDR1 MDHEN, CDR2 SYDVKM. This CDR3 is 12 amino acids long. Trimming took 6 bases from V and 11 from J, leaving 14 bases between them. This CDR3 reads CASSPTSYAIYF. The CDR3 coding sequence is TGTGCCAGCAGCCCGACTTCGTACGCCATATATTTT.

The rearrangement uses TRBV2 and TRBJ2-2; 11 nucleotides align to TRBD2. The V and J ends lost 0 bases and 7 bases, in that order; junction bases with no gene match: 10. Germline V lookup: CDR1 SNHLY, CDR2 FYNNEI. The CDR3 has 18 amino acids. CDR3 region: CASSEAHVLAGGHGELFF. CDR3 coding DNA: TGTGCCAGCAGTGAAGCGCATGTGCTAGCGGGAGGCCACGGGGAGCTGTTTTTT.

In its sample, this clone was seen a few times. The chain recombines TRBV25-1 with TRBJ2-1; 8 bases match TRBD2. Germline loops: CDR1 MGHDK, CDR2 SYGVNS. After removal of 3 bases from V and 4 bases from J, the junction contained 8 bases not matched to a gene. This CDR3 region has 16 residues. CDR3 coding DNA: TGTGCCAGCAGTGACCCAACTAGCGGCCAATACAATGAGCAGTTCTTC. It is translated as CASSDPTSGQYNEQFF.

This rearrangement joins TRBV4-2 to TRBJ2-2, with 10 bases matching TRBD2. CDR1 and CDR2 from the germline V gene are LGHNA and YNFKEQ. V trimming: 0 bases; J trimming: 8 bases; junction bases outside the gene matches: 6. The CDR3 loop spans 16 amino acids. CDR3 nucleotides: TGTGCCAGCAGCCAAGATTTGGCTAGCGGGAGTGGGGAGCTGTTTTTT. Encoded protein: CASSQDLASGSGELFF.

V and J are TRBV7-2 and TRBJ2-1; 7 positions match TRBD2. The CDR3 loop spans 15 amino acids. Germline V gene sequence: CDR1 SGHTA, CDR2 FQGNSA. J gave up 6 bases and V 5 bases, and 10 bases lay outside the gene matches. As DNA, the CDR3 is TGTGCCAGCAGCCGGCCACCTAGCGGAACCAATGAGCAGTTCTTC. Translated: CASSRPPSGTNEQFF.

V and J are TRBV18 and TRBJ2-7; the match to TRBD2 covers 7 bases. V lost 11 bases to trimming and J lost 0 bases; unmatched junction nucleotides: 10. The CDR3 runs to 14 residues. Germline assignment: CDR1 KGHSH and CDR2 LQKENI. The CDR3 reads CARGGRVGSYEQYF. The CDR3 region has the DNA TGTGCCCGCGGGGGTCGGGTGGGCTCCTACGAGCAGTACTTC.

The chain links TRBV7-9 to TRBJ2-1; 7 bases line up with TRBD2. The CDR3 is 16 residues long. Germline V gene lookup returns CDR1 SEHNR and CDR2 FQNEAQ (reference sequence). V shed 2 bases, J shed 2 bases, and the junction held 6 bases outside the gene matches. In nucleotides, the CDR3 is TGTGCCAGCAGCTTAAGGGCGGGGGTCACCTACAATGAGCAGTTCTTC. It translates to CASSLRAGVTYNEQFF.

The chain combines TRBV19 with TRBJ2-1; D is undetermined. Trimming left V 4 bases short and J 5 bases short, with 9 bases between. CDR3 length: 13 amino acids. In germline, CDR1 is LNHDA, CDR2 SQIVND (reference sequence). The CDR3 reads CASSTRLHNEQFF. CDR3 in DNA: TGTGCCAGTAGTACACGACTCCACAATGAGCAGTTCTTC.

This rearrangement joins TRBV15 to TRBJ2-3; 7 bases line up with TRBD2. CDR1 and CDR2 (germline): LNHNV, YYDKDF (reference sequence). CDR3 length: 15 residues. With 6 bases clipped from V and 2 bases from J, the junction kept 8 bases outside the gene matches. The CDR3 DNA reads as TGTGCCACCAGGGACCGGGGGGAAATCACAGATACGCAGTATTTT. Its translation is CATRDRGEITDTQYF. Supplemented by reference TRBV15 and TRBJ2-3, the full variable domain reads DAMVIQNPRYQVTQFGKPVTLSCSQTLNHNVMYWYQQKSSQAPKLLFHYYDKDFNNEADTPDNFQSRRPNTSFCFLDIRSPGLGDTAMYLCATRDRGEITDTQYFGPGTRLTVL.

This sequence joins TRBV28 and TRBJ2-3; D perhaps matches TRBD2 (5 bases). The CDR3 sequence is 14 residues long. CDR1 MDHEN and CDR2 SYDVKM come from the germline V gene. V dropped 5 bases and J dropped 5 bases, with 14 bases sitting between them. CDR3 protein: CASSPLDGLDTQYF. CDR3 DNA sequence: TGTGCCAGCAGTCCGCTAGATGGACTAGATACGCAGTATTTT.

The chain couples TRBV28 to TRBJ1-4, with 8 bases lining up with TRBD1. CDR3 size: 14 residues. Germline V gene lookup returns CDR1 MDHEN and CDR2 SYDVKM. The V segment lost 6 bases and the J segment 4 bases; nucleotides outside the gene matches: 4. The CDR3 reads CASRTTGVNEKLFF. CDR3 in DNA: TGTGCCAGCAGGACGACAGGGGTTAATGAAAAACTGTTTTTT.

V gene TRBV18 combines with J gene TRBJ2-6; 12 nucleotides line up with TRBD1. CDR1 KGHSH and CDR2 LQKENI come from the germline V gene. The length of the CDR3 is 17 residues. The V gene end was trimmed by 6 bases and the J gene end by 1 base; junction bases not matched to a gene: 4. The CDR3 protein is CASSMGQGASGANVLTF. The CDR3 bases are TGTGCCAGCTCGATGGGACAGGGGGCGTCTGGGGCCAACGTCCTGACTTTC.

The chain links TRBV7-6 to TRBJ2-2; 10 positions agree with TRBD1. CDR1 and CDR2 from the germline V gene are SGHVS and FNYEAQ. The CDR3 loop spans 15 amino acids. Germline trimming cut 4 bases from V and 5 bases from J; bases unmatched to any gene: 4. CDR3: CASSSRDRGTGELFF. CDR3 DNA: TGTGCCAGCAGCTCCCGGGACAGGGGTACCGGGGAGCTGTTTTTT.

V is TRBV2 and J is TRBJ2-5; 12 bases map to TRBD2. V lost 4 bases and J lost 4; bases outside the gene matches: 1. From germline, CDR1 is SNHLY and CDR2 FYNNEI. This CDR3 is built from 14 residues. CDR3 sequence (DNA): TGTGCCAGCAGTGGGGGACTAGCGGGAGAGACCCAGTACTTC. Protein product: CASSGGLAGETQYF.

The rearrangement uses TRBV9 and TRBJ2-7; 9 bases match TRBD2. Germline values: CDR1 SGDLS, CDR2 YYNGEE. CDR3 length: 15 residues. The trim removed 3 bases at V and 0 bases at J, leaving 4 bases unmatched. The CDR3 DNA is TGTGCCAGCAGCGCTAGCGGGACGACCTCCTACGAGCAGTACTTC. It specifies CASSASGTTSYEQYF.